The entry that follows covers one T cell receptor beta chain sequence. CDR3 length equals 15 residues. The V and J ends lost 3 bases and 1 base, in that order; junction bases with no gene match: 5. Germline CDR1 is SGHRS and CDR2 is YFSETQ. This sample was taken from a study of blood T cell repertoires in COVID-19. Study overall: Acute and convalescent COVID-19 specimens originated in the United States, Italy and Spain. Sources were T cells, B-cell-depleted T cells, or PBMCs; the material itself was cDNA or gDNA.

Original handling: Scientists estimated how many nucleated cells there were by amplifying reference gene primers. This table comes from immunoSEQ multiplex PCR, and its TCRdb copy is limited to in-frame clones, with some not included. V, J and clone size are taken as reported in that table, and D and trimming were inferred from the DNA itself. The data contain approximately 50,000 clones, 88% of them seen just once; the ten biggest clones take up approximately 3.5%. The J gene is TRBJ2-3, the V gene TRBV5-1, with 7 bases fitting TRBD2. The TCR originated in a human donor in a cohort sampled during active COVID-19. The specimen sequenced was peripheral blood. In DNA, the CDR3 is TGCGCCAGCAGCTCCACTAGCGAAGGCACAGATACGCAGTATTTT. Translation: CASSSTSEGTDTQYF.